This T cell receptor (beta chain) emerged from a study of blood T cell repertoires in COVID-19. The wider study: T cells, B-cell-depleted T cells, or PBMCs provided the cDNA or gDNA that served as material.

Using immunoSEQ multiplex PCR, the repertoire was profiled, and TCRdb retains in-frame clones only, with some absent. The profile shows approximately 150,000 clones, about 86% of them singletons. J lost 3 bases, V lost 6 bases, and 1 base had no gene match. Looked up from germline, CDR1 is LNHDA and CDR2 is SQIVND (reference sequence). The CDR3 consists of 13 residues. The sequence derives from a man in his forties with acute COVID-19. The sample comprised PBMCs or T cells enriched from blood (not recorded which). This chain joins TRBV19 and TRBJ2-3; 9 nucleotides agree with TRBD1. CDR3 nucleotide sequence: TGTGCCAGTAGGGGACAGGGAACAGATACGCAGTATTTT. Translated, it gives CASRGQGTDTQYF.